The following is a TCR beta chain sequence with its context. Its antigen is still unknown. This specimen comes from a study of shared clonotypes between healthy human individuals. In the study overall: In total, the donors were a couple of women and a few men aged 18 to 49.

V was clipped by 3 bases and J by 0 bases; unmatched bases: 6. Germline values: CDR1 SGHRS, CDR2 YFSETQ. The CDR3 is 17 amino acids. It was across several immunoSEQ plates that each subset's genomic DNA was evenly split. Data came from immunoSEQ multiplex PCR; TCRdb stores just in-frame clones and leaves some out. The sample holds roughly 1,500,000 clones; 98% are singletons and the top ten take around 0.47%. Study-level results: Clonotypes which were not shared had lower generation probabilities than clonotypes that all four donors shared.

The specimen was naive CD4+ T cells sorted from blood. Indicated subset: CD45RA+ positively selected. The source of this sequence is a man aged 25 to 40 in good health. The chain couples TRBV5-1 to TRBJ2-1; TRBD2 matches 10 bases. CDR3 region: CASSSQGLASSYNEQFF. Here the CDR3 DNA reads TGCGCCAGCAGCTCGCAGGGACTAGCGAGCTCCTACAATGAGCAGTTCTTC.